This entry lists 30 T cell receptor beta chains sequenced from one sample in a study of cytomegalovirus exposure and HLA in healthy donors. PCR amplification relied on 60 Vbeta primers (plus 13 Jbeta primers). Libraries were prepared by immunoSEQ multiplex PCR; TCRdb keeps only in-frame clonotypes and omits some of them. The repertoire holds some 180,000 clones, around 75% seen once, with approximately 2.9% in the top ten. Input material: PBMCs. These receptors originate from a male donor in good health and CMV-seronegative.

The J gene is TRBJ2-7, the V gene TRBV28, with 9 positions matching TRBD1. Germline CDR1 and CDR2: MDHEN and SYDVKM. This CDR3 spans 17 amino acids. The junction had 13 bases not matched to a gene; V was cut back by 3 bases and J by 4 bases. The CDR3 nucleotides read TGTGCCAGCAGTTTTTTCCCCGGGACAGGGAAAATTTACGAGCAGTACTTC. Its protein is CASSFFPGTGKIYEQYF.

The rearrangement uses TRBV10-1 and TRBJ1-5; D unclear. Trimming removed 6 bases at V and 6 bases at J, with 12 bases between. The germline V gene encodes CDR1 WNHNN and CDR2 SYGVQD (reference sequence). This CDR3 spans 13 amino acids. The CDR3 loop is CASSVAAGQPQHF. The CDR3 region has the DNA TGCGCCAGCAGCGTCGCTGCGGGTCAGCCCCAGCATTTT.

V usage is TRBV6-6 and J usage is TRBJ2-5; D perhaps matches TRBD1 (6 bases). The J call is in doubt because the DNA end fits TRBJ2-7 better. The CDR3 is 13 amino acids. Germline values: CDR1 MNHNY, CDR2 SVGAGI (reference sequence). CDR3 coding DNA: TGTGCCAGCAGTCCCCGGACAGTTTACGAGCAGTACTTC. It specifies CASSPRTVYEQYF.

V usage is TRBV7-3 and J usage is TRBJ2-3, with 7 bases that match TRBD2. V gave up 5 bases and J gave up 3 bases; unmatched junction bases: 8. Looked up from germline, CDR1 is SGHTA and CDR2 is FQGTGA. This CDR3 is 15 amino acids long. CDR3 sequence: CASSPIAGPTDTQYF. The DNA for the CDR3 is TGTGCCAGCAGCCCCATAGCGGGCCCGACAGATACGCAGTATTTT.

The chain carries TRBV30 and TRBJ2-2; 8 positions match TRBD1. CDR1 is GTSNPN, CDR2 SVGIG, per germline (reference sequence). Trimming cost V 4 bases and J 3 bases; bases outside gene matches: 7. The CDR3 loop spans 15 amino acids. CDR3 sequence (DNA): TGTGCCTGGACCCTAGGACAGGGTTACACCGGGGAGCTGTTTTTT. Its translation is CAWTLGQGYTGELFF.

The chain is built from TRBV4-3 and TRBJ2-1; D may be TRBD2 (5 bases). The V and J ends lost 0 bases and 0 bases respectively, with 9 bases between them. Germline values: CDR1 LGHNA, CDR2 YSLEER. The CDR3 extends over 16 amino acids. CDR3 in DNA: TGCGCCAGCAGCCAAGATAGGAGCGGCTCCTACAATGAGCAGTTCTTC. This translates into CASSQDRSGSYNEQFF.

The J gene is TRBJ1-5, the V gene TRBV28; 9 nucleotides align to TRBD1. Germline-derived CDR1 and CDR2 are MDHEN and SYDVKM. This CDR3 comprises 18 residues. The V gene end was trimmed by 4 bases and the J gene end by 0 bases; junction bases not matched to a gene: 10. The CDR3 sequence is CASSSPRTGAYSNQPQHF. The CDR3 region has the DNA TGTGCCAGCAGTTCCCCGAGGACAGGGGCTTATAGCAATCAGCCCCAGCATTTT.

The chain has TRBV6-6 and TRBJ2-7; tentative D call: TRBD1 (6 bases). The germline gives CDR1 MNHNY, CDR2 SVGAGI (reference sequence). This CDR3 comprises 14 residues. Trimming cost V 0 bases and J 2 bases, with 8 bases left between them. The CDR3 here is CASSYSRGTYEQYF. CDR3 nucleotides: TGTGCCAGCAGTTACTCCAGGGGAACCTACGAGCAGTACTTC.

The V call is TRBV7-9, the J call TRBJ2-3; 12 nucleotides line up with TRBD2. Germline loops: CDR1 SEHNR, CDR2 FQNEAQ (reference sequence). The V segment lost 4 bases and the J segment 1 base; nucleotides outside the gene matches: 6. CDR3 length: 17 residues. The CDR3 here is CASSSSGTSGRTDTQYF. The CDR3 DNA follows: TGTGCCAGCAGCTCTTCCGGGACTAGCGGGCGCACAGATACGCAGTATTTT.

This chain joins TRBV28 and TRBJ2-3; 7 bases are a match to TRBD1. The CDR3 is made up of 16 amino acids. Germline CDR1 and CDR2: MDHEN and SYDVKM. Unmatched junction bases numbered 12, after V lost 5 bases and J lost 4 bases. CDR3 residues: CASSSGYRGFADTQYF. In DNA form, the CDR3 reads TGTGCCAGCAGTAGTGGGTACAGGGGATTTGCAGATACGCAGTATTTT.

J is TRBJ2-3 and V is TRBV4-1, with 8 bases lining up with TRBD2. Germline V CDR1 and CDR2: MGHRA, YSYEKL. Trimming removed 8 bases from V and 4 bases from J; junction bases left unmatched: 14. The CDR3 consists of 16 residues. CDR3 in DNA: TGCGCCAGCGGCAATAAAGCGGGAGAAAGCGCAGATACGCAGTATTTT. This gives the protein CASGNKAGESADTQYF.

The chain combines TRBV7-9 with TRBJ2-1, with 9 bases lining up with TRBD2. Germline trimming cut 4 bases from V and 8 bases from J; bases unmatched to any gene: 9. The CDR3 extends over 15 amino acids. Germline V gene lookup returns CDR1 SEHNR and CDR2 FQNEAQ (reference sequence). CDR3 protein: CASSSLAGRSHEQFF. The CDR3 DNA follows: TGTGCCAGCAGCTCCCTAGCGGGACGTTCCCATGAGCAGTTCTTC. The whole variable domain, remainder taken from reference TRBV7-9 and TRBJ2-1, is DTGVSQNPRHKITKRGQNVTFRCDPISEHNRLYWYRQTLGQGPEFLTYFQNEAQLEKSRLLSDRFSAERPKGSFSTLEIQRTEQGDSAMYLCASSSLAGRSHEQFFGPGTRLTVL.

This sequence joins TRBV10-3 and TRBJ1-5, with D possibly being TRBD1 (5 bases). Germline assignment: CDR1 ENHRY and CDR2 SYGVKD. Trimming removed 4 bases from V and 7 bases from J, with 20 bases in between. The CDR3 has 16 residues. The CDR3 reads CAISATSGDFGQPQHF. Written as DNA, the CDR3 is TGTGCCATCAGTGCTACTTCGGGGGATTTCGGGCAGCCCCAGCATTTT.

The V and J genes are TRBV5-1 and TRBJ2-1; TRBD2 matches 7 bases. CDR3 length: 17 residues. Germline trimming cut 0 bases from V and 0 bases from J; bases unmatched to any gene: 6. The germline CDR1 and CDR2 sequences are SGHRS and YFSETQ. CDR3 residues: CASSLAWREHSYNEQFF. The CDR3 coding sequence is TGCGCCAGCAGCTTGGCTTGGCGGGAGCACTCCTACAATGAGCAGTTCTTC.

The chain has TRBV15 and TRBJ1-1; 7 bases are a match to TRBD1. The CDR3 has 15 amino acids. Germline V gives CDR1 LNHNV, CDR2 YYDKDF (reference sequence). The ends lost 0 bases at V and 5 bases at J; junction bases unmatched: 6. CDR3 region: CATSRDVGRGTEAFF. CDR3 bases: TGTGCCACCAGCAGAGATGTGGGCAGGGGGACTGAAGCTTTCTTT.

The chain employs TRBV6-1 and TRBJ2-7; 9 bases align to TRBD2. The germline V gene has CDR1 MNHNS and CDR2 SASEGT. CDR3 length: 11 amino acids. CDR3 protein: CASGGNYEQYF. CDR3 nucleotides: TGTGCGAGCGGGGGGAACTACGAGCAGTACTTC.

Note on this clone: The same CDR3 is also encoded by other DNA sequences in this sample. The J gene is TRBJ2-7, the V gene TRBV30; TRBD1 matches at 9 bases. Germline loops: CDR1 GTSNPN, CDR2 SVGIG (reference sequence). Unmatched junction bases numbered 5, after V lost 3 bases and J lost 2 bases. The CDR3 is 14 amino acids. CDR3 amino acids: CAWSATGGPYEQYF. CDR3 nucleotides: TGTGCCTGGAGCGCGACAGGGGGGCCCTACGAGCAGTACTTC. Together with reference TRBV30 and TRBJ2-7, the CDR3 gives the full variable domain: SQTIHQWPATLVQPVGSPLSLECTVEGTSNPNLYWYRQAAGRGLQLLFYSVGIGQISSEVPQNLSASRPQDRQFILSSKKLLLSDSGFYLCAWSATGGPYEQYFGPGTRLTVT.

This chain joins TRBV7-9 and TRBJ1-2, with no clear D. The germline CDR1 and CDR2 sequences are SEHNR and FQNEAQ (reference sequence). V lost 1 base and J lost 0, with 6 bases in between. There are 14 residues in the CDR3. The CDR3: CASSLGVANYGYTF. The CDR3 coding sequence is TGTGCCAGCAGCTTAGGAGTGGCTAACTATGGCTACACCTTC.

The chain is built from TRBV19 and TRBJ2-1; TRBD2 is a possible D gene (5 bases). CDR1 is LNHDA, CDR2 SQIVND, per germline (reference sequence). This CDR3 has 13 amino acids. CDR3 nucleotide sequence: TGTGCTTCTTGCGGTAGCGCCTACAATGAGCAGTTCTTC. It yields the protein CASCGSAYNEQFF.

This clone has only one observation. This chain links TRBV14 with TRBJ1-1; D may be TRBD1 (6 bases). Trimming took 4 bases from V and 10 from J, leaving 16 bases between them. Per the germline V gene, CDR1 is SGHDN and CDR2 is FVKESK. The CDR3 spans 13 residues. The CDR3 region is CASSLGQRGGAFF. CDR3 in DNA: TGTGCCAGCAGCCTTGGACAGCGAGGGGGAGCTTTCTTT. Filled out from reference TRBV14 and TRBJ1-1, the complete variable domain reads EAGVTQFPSHSVIEKGQTVTLRCDPISGHDNLYWYRRVMGKEIKFLLHFVKESKQDESGMPNNRFLAERTGGTYSTLKVQPAELEDSGVYFCASSLGQRGGAFFGQGTRLTVV.

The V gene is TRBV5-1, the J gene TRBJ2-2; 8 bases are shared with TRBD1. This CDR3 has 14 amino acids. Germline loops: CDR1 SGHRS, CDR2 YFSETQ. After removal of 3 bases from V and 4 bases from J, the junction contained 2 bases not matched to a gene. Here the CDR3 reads CASSWTGTTGELFF. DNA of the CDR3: TGCGCCAGCAGCTGGACAGGGACCACCGGGGAGCTGTTTTTT.

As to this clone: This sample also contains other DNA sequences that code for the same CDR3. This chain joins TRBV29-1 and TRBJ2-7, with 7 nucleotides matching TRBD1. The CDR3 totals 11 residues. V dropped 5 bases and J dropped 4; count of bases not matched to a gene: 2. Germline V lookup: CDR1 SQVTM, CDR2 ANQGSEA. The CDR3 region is CSVTQGYEQYF. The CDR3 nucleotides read TGCAGCGTTACACAGGGGTACGAGCAGTACTTC.

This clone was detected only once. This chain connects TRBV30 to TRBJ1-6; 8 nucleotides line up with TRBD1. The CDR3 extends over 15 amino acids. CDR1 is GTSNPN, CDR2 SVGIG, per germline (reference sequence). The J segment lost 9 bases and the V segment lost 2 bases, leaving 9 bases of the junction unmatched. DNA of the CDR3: TGTGCCTGGAGTCCACCGGACAGGGTTTCTTCACCCCTCCACTTT. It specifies CAWSPPDRVSSPLHF.

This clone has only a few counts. This chain's CDR3 is CASGLTPGADTQYF. CDR3 DNA: TGTGCTAGTGGTTTGACGCCGGGTGCAGATACGCAGTATTTT. The rearrangement links TRBV12-5 to TRBJ2-3, with D uncertain. This CDR3 region has 14 residues. Looked up from germline, CDR1 is LGHNT and CDR2 is FRNRAP. The V and J ends lost 2 bases and 4 bases respectively, with 10 bases between them. The whole variable domain, filled in from reference TRBV12-5 and TRBJ2-3, reads DARVTQTPRHKVTEMGQEVTMRCQPILGHNTVFWYRQTMMQGLELLAYFRNRAPLDDSGMPKDRFSAEMPDATLATLKIQPSEPRDSAVYFCASGLTPGADTQYFGPGTRLTVL.

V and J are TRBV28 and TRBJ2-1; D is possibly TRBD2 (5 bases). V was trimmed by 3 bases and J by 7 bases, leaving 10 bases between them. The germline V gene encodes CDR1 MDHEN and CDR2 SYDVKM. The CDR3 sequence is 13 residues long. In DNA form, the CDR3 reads TGTGCCAGCAGTTTCCGAACGGGGAATGAGCAGTTCTTC. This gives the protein CASSFRTGNEQFF.

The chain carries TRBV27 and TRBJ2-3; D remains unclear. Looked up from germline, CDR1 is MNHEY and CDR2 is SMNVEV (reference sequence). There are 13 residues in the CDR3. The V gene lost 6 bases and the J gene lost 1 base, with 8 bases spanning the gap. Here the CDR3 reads CASSFRGTDTQYF. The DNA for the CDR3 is TGTGCCAGCAGCTTCCGGGGCACAGATACGCAGTATTTT.

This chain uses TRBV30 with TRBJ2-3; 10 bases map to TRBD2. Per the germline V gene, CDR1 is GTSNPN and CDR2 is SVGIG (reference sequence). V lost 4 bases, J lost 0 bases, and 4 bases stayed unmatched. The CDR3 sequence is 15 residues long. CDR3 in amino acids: CAWTSSGRSTDTQYF. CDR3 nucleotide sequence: TGTGCCTGGACCTCTAGCGGGAGAAGCACAGATACGCAGTATTTT.

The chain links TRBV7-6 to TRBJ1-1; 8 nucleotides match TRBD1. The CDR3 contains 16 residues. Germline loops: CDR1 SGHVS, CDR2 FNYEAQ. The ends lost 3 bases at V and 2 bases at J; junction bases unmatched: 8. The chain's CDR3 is CASSLTGDRINTEAFF. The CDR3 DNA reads TGTGCCAGCAGCTTGACAGGGGACCGGATTAACACTGAAGCTTTCTTT. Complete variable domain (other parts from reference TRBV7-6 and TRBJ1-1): GAGVSQSPRYKVTKRGQDVALRCDPISGHVSLYWYRQALGQGPEFLTYFNYEAQQDKSGLPNDRFSAERPEGSISTLTIQRTEQRDSAMYRCASSLTGDRINTEAFFGQGTRLTVV.

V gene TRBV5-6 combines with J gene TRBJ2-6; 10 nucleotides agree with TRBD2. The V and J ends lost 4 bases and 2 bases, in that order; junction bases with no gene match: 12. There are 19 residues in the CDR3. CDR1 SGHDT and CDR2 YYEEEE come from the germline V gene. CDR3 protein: CASSELAGVFLTGANVLTF. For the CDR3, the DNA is TGTGCCAGCAGCGAGCTAGCGGGAGTATTTTTAACTGGGGCCAACGTCCTGACTTTC.

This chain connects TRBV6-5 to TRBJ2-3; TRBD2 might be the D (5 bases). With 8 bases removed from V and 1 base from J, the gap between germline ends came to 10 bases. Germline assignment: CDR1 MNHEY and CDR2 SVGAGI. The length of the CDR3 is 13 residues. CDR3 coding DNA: TGTGCCAGCGTGAGGCGGGGCACAGATACGCAGTATTTT. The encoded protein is CASVRRGTDTQYF.